Following are 10 T cell receptor beta chains from one sample sequenced in a study of cytomegalovirus exposure and HLA in healthy donors. Amplification used 60 Vbeta primers and 13 Jbeta primers. Sequencing used immunoSEQ multiplex PCR; TCRdb keeps in-frame clones, though not all of them. The sample lists around 190,000 clones; approximately 85% were seen once. Sequencing input: PBMCs. The receptors derive from a man younger than 35 in good health and CMV-seronegative.

This chain links TRBV6-1 with TRBJ1-1; D unclear. From germline, CDR1 is MNHNS and CDR2 SASEGT. CDR3 length: 13 amino acids. The germline V and J ends were trimmed by 5 bases and 5 bases, with 12 bases remaining between them. The CDR3, as DNA: TGTGCCAGCAGTTTTGAGGTAGGAACTGAAGCTTTCTTT. The encoded protein is CASSFEVGTEAFF.

The chain is built from TRBV4-3 and TRBJ2-5; D gene uncertain. The DNA end is a closer match to TRBJ2-7, so the J assignment may be wrong. The germline gives CDR1 LGHNA, CDR2 YSLEER. The CDR3 extends over 14 amino acids. This chain's CDR3 is CASSLYATSYEQYF. In DNA, the CDR3 is TGCGCCAGCAGCCTTTACGCCACCTCCTACGAGCAGTACTTC.

This clone was observed once. The genes are TRBV11-2 and TRBJ2-1; tentative D call: TRBD2 (7 bases). CDR3 size: 18 residues. V was pared by 1 base and J by 1 base, with 17 bases between. The germline V gene has CDR1 SGHAT and CDR2 FQNNGV. CDR3 in DNA: TGTGCCAGCAGCTTAGGGGGCGCGGCGGGGGCTTCCTACAATGAGCAGTTCTTC. Its protein product is CASSLGGAAGASYNEQFF.

The J gene is TRBJ1-4, the V gene TRBV7-2, with TRBD1 matching over 8 bases. The germline V gene has CDR1 SGHTA and CDR2 FQGNSA. The CDR3 consists of 15 residues. J lost 3 bases, V lost 5 bases, and 5 bases had no gene match. Here the CDR3 DNA reads TGTGCCAGCAGCCCCCGGACAGGGCCTAATGAAAAACTGTTTTTT. It specifies CASSPRTGPNEKLFF.

The chain carries TRBV2 and TRBJ1-1; weak D call: TRBD1 (6 bases). Germline values: CDR1 SNHLY, CDR2 FYNNEI. The V and J ends lost 6 bases and 8 bases respectively, with 7 bases between them. This CDR3 is built from 10 residues. CDR3 bases: TGTGCCAGCAGGGGACAAGAAGCTTTCTTT. Amino acids: CASRGQEAFF.

This clone was found once. V and J are TRBV28 and TRBJ1-1, with 10 bases aligning to TRBD1. The J segment lost 4 bases and the V segment lost 5 bases, leaving 7 bases of the junction unmatched. Germline CDR1 is MDHEN and CDR2 is SYDVKM. CDR3 length: 15 amino acids. The CDR3: CASSRPGTGVTEAFF. The CDR3, as DNA: TGTGCCAGCAGTAGGCCCGGGACAGGGGTCACTGAAGCTTTCTTT.

The chain combines TRBV18 with TRBJ2-7; 9 nucleotides match TRBD1. Germline trimming cut 5 bases from V and 2 bases from J; bases unmatched to any gene: 4. CDR1 and CDR2 (germline): KGHSH, LQKENI. The CDR3 loop spans 14 amino acids. This CDR3 is CASSSGQGTYEQYF. The CDR3 DNA reads TGTGCCAGCTCATCGGGACAGGGAACCTACGAGCAGTACTTC.

A remark on this clone: Other DNA sequences in this specimen translate into the identical CDR3. V and J are TRBV5-1 and TRBJ2-7; TRBD1 is a possible D gene (7 bases). Germline V gene sequence: CDR1 SGHRS, CDR2 YFSETQ. The CDR3 runs 14 residues. V was clipped by 4 bases and J by 2 bases, with 13 bases between them. The CDR3 region has the DNA TGCGCCAGCAGCCCCAGGGGGGCAACCTACGAGCAGTACTTC. It yields the protein CASSPRGATYEQYF. Complete variable domain (other parts from reference TRBV5-1 and TRBJ2-7): KAGVTQTPRYLIKTRGQQVTLSCSPISGHRSVSWYQQTPGQGLQFLFEYFSETQRNKGNFPGRFSGRQFSNSRSEMNVSTLELGDSALYLCASSPRGATYEQYFGPGTRLTVT.

J is TRBJ1-2 and V is TRBV5-1; 7 bases map to TRBD1. Looked up from germline, CDR1 is SGHRS and CDR2 is YFSETQ. CDR3 length: 14 amino acids. J gave up 4 bases and V 3 bases, and 6 bases lay outside the gene matches. The CDR3 reads CASSSTGESYGYTF. As DNA, the CDR3 is TGCGCCAGCAGCTCTACAGGGGAGAGCTATGGCTACACCTTC.

The chain recombines TRBV30 with TRBJ2-7, with D unresolved. The CDR3 length is 13 residues. From germline, CDR1 is GTSNPN and CDR2 SVGIG (reference sequence). With 2 bases removed from V and 0 bases from J, the gap between germline ends came to 8 bases. The CDR3 spells CAWSKVSSYEQYF. CDR3 DNA: TGTGCCTGGAGTAAAGTTAGCTCCTACGAGCAGTACTTC.